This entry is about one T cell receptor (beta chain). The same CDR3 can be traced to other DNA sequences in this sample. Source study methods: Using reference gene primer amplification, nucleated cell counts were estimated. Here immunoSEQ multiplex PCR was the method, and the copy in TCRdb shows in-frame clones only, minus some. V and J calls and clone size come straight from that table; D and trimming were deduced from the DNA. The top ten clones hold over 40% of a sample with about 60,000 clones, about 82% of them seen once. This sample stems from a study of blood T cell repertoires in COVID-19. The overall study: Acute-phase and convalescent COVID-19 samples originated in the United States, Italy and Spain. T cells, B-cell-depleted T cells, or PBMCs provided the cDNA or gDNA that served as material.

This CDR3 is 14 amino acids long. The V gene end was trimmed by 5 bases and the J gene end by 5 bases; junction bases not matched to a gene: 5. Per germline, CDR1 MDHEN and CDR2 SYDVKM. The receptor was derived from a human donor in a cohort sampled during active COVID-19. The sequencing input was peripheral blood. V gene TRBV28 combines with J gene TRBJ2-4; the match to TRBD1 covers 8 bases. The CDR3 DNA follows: TGTGCCAGCAGTCCAGGGGGCGAAGAAAACATTCAGTACTTC. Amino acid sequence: CASSPGGEENIQYF. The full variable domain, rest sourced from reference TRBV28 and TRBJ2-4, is DVKVTQSSRYLVKRTGEKVFLECVQDMDHENMFWYRQDPGLGLRLIYFSYDVKMKEKGDIPEGYSVSREKKERFSLILESASTNQTSMYLCASSPGGEENIQYFGAGTRLSVL.